This TCR beta chain was documented in a study of PD-L1 blockade in urothelial cancer. Profiled with immunoSEQ multiplex PCR; TCRdb holds only in-frame clones, not every one. The sample lists fewer than 75,000 clones, 80% to 90% occurring once. Points on this clone: The germline gene is not matched at one end of the junction; a read error may be the cause.

The length of the CDR3 is 13 residues. Germline CDR1 MGHDK, CDR2 SYGVNS. This receptor was taken from a man aged 70-80 years with urothelial cancer. The sample consisted of PBMCs, taken around atezolizumab (anti-PD-L1) treatment. J is TRBJ1-2 and V is TRBV25-1; D unresolved. CDR3 amino acids: CASSGGVPFSLYF. For the CDR3, the DNA is TGTGCCAGCAGTGGCGGGGTACCATTTTCCCTTTACTTC.